This T cell receptor beta chain originates from a study of control samples from healthy donors and cancer patients. V was shortened by 6 bases and J by 0 bases, with 12 bases between the two germline ends. Germline V gene sequence: CDR1 MNHEY, CDR2 SVGAGI. The CDR3 runs to 15 residues. Repertoires were generated with immunoSEQ multiplex PCR, while TCRdb's copy carries only in-frame clones and drops some. Of about 190,000 clones in the sample, around 93% were seen once. The sequencing input was blood. The chain employs TRBV6-5 and TRBJ1-3; TRBD1 might be the D (6 bases). This TCR was sampled from a man between 18 and 29 years old in good health. In nucleotides, the CDR3 is TGTGCCAGCAGCCGATACAGGGCCTCTGGAAACACCATATATTTT. It translates to CASSRYRASGNTIYF.